The 4 T cell receptor beta chains below come from one sample, sequenced in a study of blood T cell repertoires in COVID-19. Profiling relied on immunoSEQ multiplex PCR, and the TCRdb table lists in-frame clones only, not all of them. This table has 200,000 to 300,000 clones, 82% appearing once. The material sequenced was peripheral blood. The receptor set was obtained from a woman at least 80 years old with acute or convalescent COVID-19.

The rearrangement links TRBV6-5 to TRBJ2-2, with a tentative D call TRBD1 (5 bases). CDR3 length: 13 residues. Germline values: CDR1 MNHEY, CDR2 SVGAGI. The V end was cut by 6 bases, the J end by 1 base, with 6 bases between. This chain's CDR3 is CASRQGNTGELFF. The CDR3 nucleotides are TGTGCCAGCAGGCAGGGGAACACCGGGGAGCTGTTTTTT.

The chain's CDR3 is CSASRGGIETQYF. The CDR3 DNA follows: TGCAGTGCTAGTCGCGGGGGGATAGAGACCCAGTACTTC. This rearrangement joins TRBV20-1 to TRBJ2-5, with TRBD2 identical over 8 bases. With 3 bases clipped from V and 4 bases from J, the junction kept 4 bases outside the gene matches. Germline loops: CDR1 DFQATT, CDR2 SNEGSKA (reference sequence). The CDR3 extends over 13 amino acids.

The chain is built from TRBV2 and TRBJ1-5; the D gene is possibly TRBD1 (6 bases). CDR3 size: 15 residues. CDR1 and CDR2 (germline): SNHLY, FYNNEI. The ends were cut back, 6 bases at V and 0 bases at J, with 12 bases in the middle. CDR3 in amino acids: CASRGGHHSNQPQHF. CDR3 in DNA: TGTGCCAGCAGAGGGGGACACCATAGCAATCAGCCCCAGCATTTT. Drawing the rest from reference TRBV2 and TRBJ1-5, the complete variable domain is EPEVTQTPSHQVTQMGQEVILRCVPISNHLYFYWYRQILGQKVEFLVSFYNNEISEKSEIFDDQFSVERPDGSNFTLKIRSTKLEDSAMYFCASRGGHHSNQPQHFGDGTRLSIL.

The chain carries TRBV7-6 and TRBJ2-5; a possible D gene is TRBD1 (7 bases). The CDR3 runs to 17 residues. V lost 2 bases, J lost 0 bases, and 16 bases lay in between. The germline CDR1 and CDR2 sequences are SGHVS and FNYEAQ. The CDR3 nucleotides read TGTGCCAGCAGCTTACAGGGGGGAGGACAGTACCAAGAGACCCAGTACTTC. It translates to CASSLQGGGQYQETQYF.